This T cell receptor beta chain was recovered during a study of shared clonotypes between healthy human individuals. Turning to the study itself: Aged between 18 and 49, the donors were a couple of women and a few men. The study, taken as a whole, reports: Of the naive CD4 clonotypes, 4% to 5% were shared across a handful of donors.

Samples underwent the assay at deep level. Only in-frame clones appear in the TCRdb table, and some are missing; sequencing was by immunoSEQ multiplex PCR. The sample shows 2 million to 2.5 million clones, approximately 96% of them seen only once. Regarding this clone: Antigen unknown.

From CD4+ cells came CD45RA+ naive and CD45RA-negative memory subsets. The CDR3 contains 16 residues. V lost 1 base and J lost 1, with 12 bases in between. Germline assignment: CDR1 SGHTA and CDR2 FQGNSA. The specimen was naive CD4+ T cells sorted from blood. Subset reported: CD45RA+ positively selected. The chain combines TRBV7-2 with TRBJ2-3; D is unresolved. The sequence derives from a man younger than 30 in good health. The CDR3 here is CASSLGSGVRTDTQYF. CDR3 nucleotides: TGTGCCAGCAGCTTAGGATCAGGCGTACGCACAGATACGCAGTATTTT. Variable domain in full (rest from reference TRBV7-2 and TRBJ2-3): GAGVSQSPSNKVTEKGKDVELRCDPISGHTALYWYRQSLGQGLEFLIYFQGNSAPDKSGLPSDRFSAERTGGSVSTLTIQRTQQEDSAVYLCASSLGSGVRTDTQYFGPGTRLTVL.